This T cell receptor (beta chain) stems from a study of T-cell memory formation after mild COVID-19. In the study overall: Most TCR clusters belonged to a single donor.

Points from the study as a whole: The authors did not confirm SARS-CoV-2 specificity of second-wave clones peaking day 37. Clones contracting across day 15 to 85 had a balanced CD4/CD8 profile; later expanding clones leaned CD4+.

Sample barcodes and UMIs were carried by the TCR alpha and TCR beta cDNA libraries that 5'RACE generated with constant-segment primers. TCRdb passed the 5' RACE reads through MiXCR, listing each CDR3 protein once. The data hold about 12,000 distinct CDR3 sequences, with more than 14% observed a single time. By frequency in the sample, this clonotype is medium-sized. Its antigen is as yet unknown. Germline-derived CDR1 and CDR2 are LGHNA and YSLEER. Trimming removed 3 bases from V and 0 bases from J, with 8 bases in between. CDR3 size: 15 residues. The sequencing input was PBMCs or a T cell subset sorted from them (not recorded which). This TCR came from a man aged 18 to 30 who had mild COVID-19 (a few samples of this study predate the infection). Cell type and time point are not known. The V and J genes are TRBV4-3 and TRBJ2-2; the D is unclear. This CDR3 is CASSQVSTNTGELFF. The CDR3, as DNA: TGCGCCAGCAGCCAGGTGTCCACGAACACCGGGGAGCTGTTTTTT.